What follows is one T cell receptor beta chain and its context. V was pared by 5 bases and J by 2 bases, with 7 bases between. This CDR3 is built from 13 residues. Germline-derived CDR1 and CDR2 are LNHNV and YYDKDF (reference sequence). Ages ranged from 18 to 89 years, with residence in 24 US areas. Participants' reported clinical history set cohort assignment. It was within 2 weeks before study entry that exposed participants met a COVID-19 case. The repertoire was sequenced with immunoSEQ multiplex PCR; TCRdb's copy has only in-frame clones and lacks some. Of 150,000 or so clones in the sample, approximately 80% are singletons; the top ten hold roughly 5%. These data come from a study of blood T cell repertoires in COVID-19.

Material: PBMCs or T cells enriched from blood (not recorded which). This rearrangement joins TRBV15 to TRBJ1-3; TRBD1 might be the D (6 bases). The sequence derives from a man in his 70s who had been exposed to COVID-19. CDR3 sequence reads: CATSEGAGNTIYF. CDR3 nucleotide sequence: TGTGCCACCAGCGAGGGGGCTGGAAACACCATATATTTT.